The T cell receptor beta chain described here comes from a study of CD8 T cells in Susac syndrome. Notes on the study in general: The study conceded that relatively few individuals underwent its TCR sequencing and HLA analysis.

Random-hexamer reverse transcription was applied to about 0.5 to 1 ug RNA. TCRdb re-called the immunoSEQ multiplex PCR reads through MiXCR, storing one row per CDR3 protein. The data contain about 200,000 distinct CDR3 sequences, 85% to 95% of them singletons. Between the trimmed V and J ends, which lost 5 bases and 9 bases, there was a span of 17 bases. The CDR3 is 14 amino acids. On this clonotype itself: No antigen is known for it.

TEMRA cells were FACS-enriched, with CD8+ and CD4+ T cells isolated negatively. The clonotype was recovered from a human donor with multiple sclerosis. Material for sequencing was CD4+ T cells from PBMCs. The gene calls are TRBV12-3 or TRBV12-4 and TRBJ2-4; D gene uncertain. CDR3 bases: TGTGCCAGCAGTCCCCCGGGCAGGCTTGCCATTCAGTACTTC. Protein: CASSPPGRLAIQYF.